This entry lists 12 T cell receptor beta chains sequenced from one sample in a study of vaccination and CD4 T cells after COVID-19. These receptors' antigens are unknown. Cultured CD4+ T-cell DNA underwent Oncomine TCR Beta short-read sequencing. MiXCR, run by TCRdb on the PCR reads, gives a single entry per CDR3 protein. Here the sample spans about 23,000 distinct CDR3 sequences, 43% being singletons. As to time point: late sampling 161 to 241 days after vaccination in a few convalescent patients. Treatment: roughly ten-day PBMC culture with coronavirus spike peptide pools or control peptides (ViraFEST assay). Material: CD4+ T cells from blood, cultured in vitro, obtained about 7 months after SARS-CoV-2 vaccination. The receptor source for this set is a human donor who had recovered from COVID-19.

The V and J genes are TRBV20-1 and TRBJ2-3; TRBD2 agrees at 7 bases. Germline CDR1 DFQATT, CDR2 SNEGSKA (reference sequence). J gave up 5 bases and V 2 bases, and 1 base lay outside the gene matches. The CDR3 spans 12 residues. The CDR3: CSARREGDTQYF. DNA of the CDR3: TGCAGTGCTAGAAGGGAGGGAGATACGCAGTATTTT.

This clonotype was counted a few times. CDR3 DNA sequence: TGTGCCAGCAACAGCGGGAGAGGGGAGACCCAGTACTTC. Protein: CASNSGRGETQYF. The chain uses TRBV7-3 and TRBJ2-5; 8 bases line up with TRBD2. J was trimmed by 5 bases and V by 7 bases; bases with no gene match: 6. The CDR3 extends over 13 amino acids. Looked up from germline, CDR1 is SGHTA and CDR2 is FQGTGA.

In regard to this clonotype: Without the conserved terminal phenylalanine or tryptophan, this CDR3 likely stems from a read error. The J gene is TRBJ1-2, the V gene TRBV10-3; D remains unclear. Germline V gene lookup returns CDR1 ENHRY and CDR2 SYGVKD. This CDR3 has 11 amino acids. The ends were cut back, 6 bases at V and 5 bases at J, with 7 bases in the middle. CDR3 amino acids: CAISEAYGYTL. The CDR3 DNA sequence: TGTGCCATCAGCGAGGCATATGGCTACACCCTC.

This chain connects TRBV19 to TRBJ2-4; possibly TRBD1 for D (5 bases). The CDR3 spans 18 residues. Between the trimmed V and J ends, which lost 2 bases and 2 bases, there was a span of 19 bases. From germline, CDR1 is LNHDA and CDR2 SQIVND (reference sequence). CDR3 sequence reads: CASSISQRVRVTKNIQYF. CDR3 coding DNA: TGTGCCAGTAGTATAAGTCAAAGGGTCAGGGTGACCAAAAACATTCAGTACTTC.

The rearrangement links TRBV20-1 to TRBJ2-7, with a possible D match to TRBD2 (6 bases). This CDR3 has 14 residues. V lost 5 bases and J 1 base, leaving 15 bases between the germline ends. The germline V gene encodes CDR1 DFQATT and CDR2 SNEGSKA (reference sequence). CDR3 residues: CSARGLSNSYEQYF. The CDR3 coding sequence is TGCAGTGCTCGGGGACTGTCCAATTCCTACGAGCAGTACTTC.

This clonotype has only a few counts. The V gene is TRBV20-1, the J gene TRBJ2-1; 7 nucleotides line up with TRBD2. Germline-derived CDR1 and CDR2 are DFQATT and SNEGSKA (reference sequence). Losses at the gene ends were 0 bases for V and 3 bases for J; bases not matched to a gene: 5. CDR3 length equals 15 residues. The CDR3 loop is CSAREAGSIYNEQFF. CDR3 bases: TGCAGTGCTAGAGAAGCGGGAAGCATCTACAATGAGCAGTTCTTC.

This clonotype is large (0.1 to 1%) within its sample. The chain uses TRBV7-2 and TRBJ2-7; 9 nucleotides match TRBD1. Germline-derived CDR1 and CDR2 are SGHTA and FQGNSA. The CDR3 covers 15 residues. Losses at the gene ends were 5 bases for V and 1 base for J; bases not matched to a gene: 6. The CDR3 DNA reads as TGTGCCAGCAGCACTCCCGGGACAGGGTCCTACGAGCAGTACTTC. As protein: CASSTPGTGSYEQYF.

The chain is built from TRBV24-1 and TRBJ2-3; 9 nucleotides line up with TRBD2. Trimming removed 3 bases from V and 2 bases from J; junction bases left unmatched: 17. The germline gives CDR1 KGHDR, CDR2 SFDVKD. CDR3 length: 20 amino acids. The chain's CDR3 is CATSDRTNSGSGKITDTQYF. As DNA, the CDR3 is TGTGCCACCAGTGATCGTACGAATAGCGGGAGTGGGAAGATCACAGATACGCAGTATTTT.

This clonotype came up a few times. V usage is TRBV25-1 and J usage is TRBJ1-2; D not certain. Germline CDR1 and CDR2: MGHDK and SYGVNS. CDR3 length: 16 amino acids. The V gene lost 1 base and the J gene lost 2 bases, with 14 bases spanning the gap. Here the CDR3 reads CASSESGSVENYGYTF. The CDR3 DNA reads TGTGCCAGCAGTGAATCGGGTTCGGTGGAAAACTATGGCTACACCTTC.

The rearrangement uses TRBV7-3 and TRBJ2-2, with 9 bases aligning to TRBD1. The junction had 6 bases not matched to a gene; V was cut back by 7 bases and J by 6 bases. CDR1 is SGHTA and CDR2 is FQGTGA in the germline V gene. The CDR3 totals 14 residues. The CDR3 loop is CASNLQGASGELFF. The CDR3 bases are TGTGCCAGCAACCTACAGGGGGCGTCCGGGGAGCTGTTTTTT.

The chain uses TRBV19 and TRBJ2-3; 10 positions agree with TRBD2. Per germline, CDR1 LNHDA and CDR2 SQIVND (reference sequence). Losses at the gene ends were 6 bases for V and 0 bases for J; bases not matched to a gene: 12. CDR3 length equals 18 residues. This chain's CDR3 is CASSAFHRTSGSTDTQYF. The CDR3 coding sequence is TGTGCCAGTAGCGCGTTTCACAGGACTAGCGGAAGCACAGATACGCAGTATTTT.

This clonotype has a handful of counts. The CDR3 protein is CASSFYRGYDSPLHF. The CDR3 nucleotides are TGTGCCAGCAGTTTCTACAGGGGGTATGATTCACCCCTCCACTTT. The chain combines TRBV27 with TRBJ1-6, with 8 bases fitting TRBD1. The CDR3 contains 15 residues. Germline V lookup: CDR1 MNHEY, CDR2 SMNVEV (reference sequence). Trimming took 3 bases from V and 8 from J; bases not matched to a gene: 6.